This paragraph covers one TCR beta chain sequence. Its matching antigen is unknown. The data derive from a study of T cell repertoires in cytomegalovirus infection. General observations from the study: It was HLA-C-restricted CMV-specific TCR beta clonotypes that dominated the response ex vivo. CMV carriers having the relevant HLA were flagged by cumulative public TCR beta family frequency.

V was clipped by 8 bases and J by 4 bases; unmatched bases: 6. Germline values: CDR1 SGHTA, CDR2 FQGNSA. The CDR3 has 13 residues. TCRdb fed the reads into MiXCR, producing one record per CDR3 protein. The repertoire consists of around 260,000 distinct CDR3 sequences, with about 23% occurring once and the leading ten covering approximately 14%. The clonotype comes from a human donor in good health (CMV status not recorded). Some clones in this sample may be carry-over from other donors' samples. The source material was PBMCs. The chain recombines TRBV7-2 with TRBJ2-5; 8 bases are a match to TRBD2. The CDR3 DNA reads TGTGCCAGCGCCCCCAGCGGGGGAGAGACCCAGTACTTC. This translates into CASAPSGGETQYF.